A single sample is the source of the 6 T cell receptor beta chains below, sequenced in a study of CD8 T cells in Susac syndrome. A quantity of roughly 0.5 to 1 ug RNA underwent reverse transcription using random hexamers. Via MiXCR, TCRdb re-called the immunoSEQ multiplex PCR reads, giving one row per CDR3 protein. Of approximately 190,000 distinct CDR3 sequences detected, roughly 96% appear once; the ten largest clones hold 0.093%. Sequencing was done on a sample of CD4+ T cells from PBMCs. The receptors come from a human donor with multiple sclerosis.

The chain recombines TRBV29-1 with TRBJ1-1; possibly TRBD1 for D (6 bases). CDR3 length equals 12 residues. The germline gives CDR1 SQVTM, CDR2 ANQGSEA. Trimming took 7 bases from V and 2 from J, leaving 11 bases between them. The chain's CDR3 is CSAGQHNTEAFF. CDR3 nucleotides: TGCAGCGCCGGACAGCACAACACTGAAGCTTTCTTT.

The chain carries TRBV20-1 and TRBJ2-7, with D tentatively TRBD1 (6 bases). Germline CDR1 reads DFQATT; CDR2 reads SNEGSKA (reference sequence). Deletions cut 5 bases from V and 6 bases from J, with 11 bases between. The CDR3 totals 11 residues. The CDR3 reads CSALDSGEQYF. DNA of the CDR3: TGCAGTGCTTTGGACAGCGGCGAGCAGTACTTC.

V is TRBV24-1 and J is TRBJ2-7; D ambiguous. The CDR3 totals 13 residues. V lost 3 bases and J lost 2, with 7 bases in between. Germline values: CDR1 KGHDR, CDR2 SFDVKD. As DNA, the CDR3 is TGTGCCACCAGTGATCCCCTGACCTACGAGCAGTACTTC. Protein: CATSDPLTYEQYF.

The chain recombines TRBV29-1 with TRBJ2-1; maybe TRBD1 (6 bases). CDR1 is SQVTM and CDR2 is ANQGSEA in the germline V gene. V gave up 7 bases and J gave up 12 bases, with 13 bases separating them. The CDR3 has 10 amino acids. CDR3 in amino acids: CSAGQTWQFF. The CDR3, as DNA: TGCAGCGCAGGACAGACTTGGCAGTTCTTC.

This chain connects TRBV14 to TRBJ1-6, with D possibly matching TRBD1 (6 bases). Trimming took 1 base from V and 10 from J, leaving 8 bases between them. Per germline, CDR1 SGHDN and CDR2 FVKESK. This CDR3 is built from 13 residues. The CDR3 nucleotides are TGTGCCAGCAGCCAAGTGGGGGGCTCACCCCTCCACTTT. It is translated as CASSQVGGSPLHF.

This clonotype was counted once. The chain employs TRBV20-1 and TRBJ2-7, with D perhaps matching TRBD2 (6 bases). In germline, CDR1 is DFQATT, CDR2 SNEGSKA (reference sequence). The CDR3 totals 15 residues. Trimming stripped 6 bases from V and 1 base from J, with 19 bases between. CDR3 protein: CSARDPGEASYEQYF. The CDR3 coding sequence is TGCAGTGCCCGGGATCCGGGGGAGGCTTCCTACGAGCAGTACTTC.